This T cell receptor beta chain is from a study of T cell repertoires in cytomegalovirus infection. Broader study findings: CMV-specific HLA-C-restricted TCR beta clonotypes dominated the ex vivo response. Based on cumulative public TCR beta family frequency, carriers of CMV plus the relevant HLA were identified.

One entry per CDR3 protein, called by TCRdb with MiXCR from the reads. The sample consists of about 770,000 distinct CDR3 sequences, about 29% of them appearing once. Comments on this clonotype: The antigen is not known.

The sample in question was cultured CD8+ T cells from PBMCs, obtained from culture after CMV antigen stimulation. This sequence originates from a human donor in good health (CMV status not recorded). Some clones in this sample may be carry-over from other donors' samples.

The CDR3 nucleotides read TGTGCCAGTAGTATGACACGAAATCAGCCCCAGCATTTT. Amino acid sequence: CASSMTRNQPQHF. The chain links TRBV19 to TRBJ1-5; D is unclear. The CDR3 runs 13 residues. V was shortened by 3 bases and J by 4 bases, with 7 bases between the two germline ends. Germline CDR1 is LNHDA and CDR2 is SQIVND (reference sequence).